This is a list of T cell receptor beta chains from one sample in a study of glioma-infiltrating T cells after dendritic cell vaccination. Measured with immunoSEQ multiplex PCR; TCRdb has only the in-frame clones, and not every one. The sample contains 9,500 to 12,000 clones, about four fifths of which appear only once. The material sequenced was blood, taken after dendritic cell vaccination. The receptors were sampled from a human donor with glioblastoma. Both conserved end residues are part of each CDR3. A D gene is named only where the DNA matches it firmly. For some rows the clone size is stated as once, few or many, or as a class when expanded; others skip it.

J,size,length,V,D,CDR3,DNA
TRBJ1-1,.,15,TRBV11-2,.,CASSLQGVGSTEAFF,TGTGCCAGCAGCCTACAGGGAGTAGGTTCCACTGAAGCTTTCTTT
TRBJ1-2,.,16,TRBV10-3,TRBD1,CAISYSGQGADYGYTF,TGTGCCATCAGTTACTCGGGACAGGGGGCAGACTATGGCTACACCTTC
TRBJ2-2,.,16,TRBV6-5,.,CASSSMTRANTGELFF,TGTGCCAGCAGTTCGATGACACGCGCGAACACCGGGGAGCTGTTTTTT
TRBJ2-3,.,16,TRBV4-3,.,CASSQDPSRSTDTQYF,TGCGCCAGCAGCCAAGATCCTAGCCGCAGCACAGATACGCAGTATTTT
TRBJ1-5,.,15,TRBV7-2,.,CASSLEAALNQPQHF,TGTGCCAGCAGCTTAGAGGCGGCACTCAATCAGCCCCAGCATTTT
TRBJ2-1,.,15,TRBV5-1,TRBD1,CASSLGDRDYNEQFF,TGCGCCAGCAGCTTGGGGGACAGGGACTACAATGAGCAGTTCTTC
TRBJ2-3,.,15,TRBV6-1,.,CASRTRRTDTDTQYF,TGTGCCAGCAGGACCCGACGGACTGACACAGATACGCAGTATTTT
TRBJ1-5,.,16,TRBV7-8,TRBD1,CASSPTDRGSNQPQHF,TGTGCCAGCAGCCCAACCGACAGGGGTAGCAATCAGCCCCAGCATTTT
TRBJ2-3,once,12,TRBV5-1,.,CASSWAGDTQYF,TGCGCCAGCAGTTGGGCCGGCGATACGCAGTATTTT
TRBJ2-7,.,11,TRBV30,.,CAWSSGDEQYF,TGTGCCTGGTCGTCAGGGGACGAGCAGTACTTC
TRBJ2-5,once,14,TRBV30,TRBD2,CAWSDTSGRETQYF,TGTGCCTGGAGTGACACTAGCGGGAGGGAGACCCAGTACTTC
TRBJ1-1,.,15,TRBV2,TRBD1,CASPEQGKWMAEAFF,TGTGCCAGCCCCGAACAGGGGAAATGGATGGCTGAAGCTTTCTTT
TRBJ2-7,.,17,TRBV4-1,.,CASSQDPRSPRVSEQYF,TGCGCCAGCAGCCAAGATCCTCGGTCCCCTAGAGTTTCCGAGCAGTACTTC
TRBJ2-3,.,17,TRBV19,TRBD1,CASSKYLRTGSTDTQYF,TGTGCCAGTAGTAAGTATCTCCGGACAGGGAGCACAGATACGCAGTATTTT
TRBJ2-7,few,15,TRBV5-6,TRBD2,CASSLGAGDMYEQYF,TGTGCCAGCAGCTTGGGGGCGGGAGATATGTACGAGCAGTACTTC
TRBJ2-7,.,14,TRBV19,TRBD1,CASSPGTDPYEQYF,TGTGCCAGTAGCCCGGGGACAGACCCCTACGAGCAGTACTTC
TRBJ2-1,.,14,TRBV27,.,CASRLGSKYNEQFF,TGTGCCAGCCGTTTGGGGAGTAAATACAATGAGCAGTTCTTC
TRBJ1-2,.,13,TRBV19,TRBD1,CASSMGQRWGYTF,TGTGCCAGTAGTATGGGACAGCGCTGGGGCTACACCTTC
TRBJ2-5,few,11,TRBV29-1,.,CSVRGEETQYF,TGCAGCGTCAGGGGAGAGGAGACCCAGTACTTC
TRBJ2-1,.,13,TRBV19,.,CASRDGGRNEQFF,TGTGCCAGTAGAGATGGGGGCCGCAATGAGCAGTTCTTC
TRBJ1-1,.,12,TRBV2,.,CASSWWSTEAFF,TGTGCCAGCAGTTGGTGGAGCACTGAAGCTTTCTTT
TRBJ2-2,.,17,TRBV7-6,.,CASSWTSRTEDTGELFF,TGTGCCAGCAGCTGGACCTCACGGACAGAGGACACCGGGGAGCTGTTTTTT
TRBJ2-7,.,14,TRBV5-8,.,CASSEASPPYEQYF,TGTGCCAGCAGCGAGGCCAGTCCTCCCTACGAGCAGTACTTC
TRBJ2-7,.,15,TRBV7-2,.,CASSLGVPLSYEQYF,TGTGCCAGCAGCTTAGGCGTTCCTCTCTCCTACGAGCAGTACTTC
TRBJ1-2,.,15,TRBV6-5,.,CASSYSSRSPYGYTF,TGTGCCAGCAGTTACTCGTCCCGGTCCCCCTATGGCTACACCTTC
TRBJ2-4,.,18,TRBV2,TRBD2,CASSDPQLAGEAKNIQYF,TGTGCCAGCAGTGATCCCCAGCTAGCGGGTGAAGCCAAAAACATTCAGTACTTC
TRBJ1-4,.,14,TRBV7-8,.,CASSPRQANEKLFF,TGTGCCAGCAGCCCCCGACAGGCTAATGAAAAACTGTTTTTT
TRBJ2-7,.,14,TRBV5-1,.,CASSLELVSYEQYF,TGCGCCAGCAGCTTGGAGCTAGTCTCCTACGAGCAGTACTTC
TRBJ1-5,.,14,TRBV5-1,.,CASSPGGADQPQHF,TGCGCCAGCAGCCCCGGGGGGGCAGATCAGCCCCAGCATTTT
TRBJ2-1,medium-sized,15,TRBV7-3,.,CASSLDLSSYNEQFF,TGTGCCAGCAGCTTAGACTTAAGCTCCTACAATGAGCAGTTCTTC
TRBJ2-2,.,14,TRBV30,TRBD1,CAWKQGVNTGELFF,TGTGCCTGGAAGCAGGGGGTAAACACCGGGGAGCTGTTTTTT
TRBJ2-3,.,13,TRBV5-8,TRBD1,CASSWDREDTQYF,TGTGCCAGCAGCTGGGACAGGGAAGATACGCAGTATTTT
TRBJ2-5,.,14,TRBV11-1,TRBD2,CASSLSGRAETQYF,TGTGCCAGCAGCTTAAGCGGGAGGGCGGAGACCCAGTACTTC
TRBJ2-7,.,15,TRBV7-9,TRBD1,CASSALTGSTYEQYF,TGTGCCAGCAGCGCTTTGACAGGGTCTACCTACGAGCAGTACTTC
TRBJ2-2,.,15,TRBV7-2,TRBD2,CASSRTSGRTGELFF,TGTGCCAGCAGCCGGACTAGCGGGAGGACCGGGGAGCTGTTTTTT
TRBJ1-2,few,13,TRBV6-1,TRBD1,CASRQGTGSGYTF,TGTGCCAGCAGGCAAGGGACAGGCAGTGGCTACACCTTC